One and the same sample provided the 18 T cell receptor beta chains below, sequenced in a study of blood T cell repertoires in COVID-19. Assay: immunoSEQ multiplex PCR; the TCRdb copy retains only in-frame clones and omits some. This table holds some 270,000 clones, under 85% found once. The sample taken for sequencing was peripheral blood. Source of these receptors: a human donor with COVID-19, enrolled during active disease. The donor label of this sample is uncertain.

The rearrangement joins TRBV28 to TRBJ2-1; perhaps TRBD2 as D (6 bases). Deletions cut 8 bases from V and 6 bases from J, with 20 bases between. The CDR3 extends over 15 amino acids. Germline V gives CDR1 MDHEN, CDR2 SYDVKM. The CDR3 nucleotides read TGTGCCAGCCCCCCTAGCAGCGGGTCCGGCAATGAGCAGTTCTTC. It is translated as CASPPSSGSGNEQFF.

In the case of this clone: The same CDR3 arises from other DNA sequences in this sample as well. CDR3 protein: CASSLTGFGSPLHF. CDR3 in DNA: TGTGCCAGCAGTTTAACAGGTTTCGGGTCACCCCTCCACTTT. The genes are TRBV28 and TRBJ1-6, with TRBD1 as a possible D gene (5 bases). CDR1 and CDR2 (germline): MDHEN, SYDVKM. The CDR3 has 14 amino acids. The V gene lost 2 bases and the J gene lost 10 bases, with 12 bases spanning the gap.

V and J are TRBV25-1 and TRBJ2-1; 7 bases are shared with TRBD2. Germline V gives CDR1 MGHDK, CDR2 SYGVNS. CDR3 length equals 13 residues. V shed 6 bases and J 4 bases; nucleotides not matched to a gene: 3. The CDR3 nucleotides read TGTGCCAGCAGCCTAGCGGCTTACAATGAGCAGTTCTTC. Amino acids: CASSLAAYNEQFF. Together with reference TRBV25-1 and TRBJ2-1, the CDR3 gives the full variable domain: EADIYQTPRYLVIGTGKKITLECSQTMGHDKMYWYQQDPGMELHLIHYSYGVNSTEKGDLSSESTVSRIRTEHFPLTLESARPSHTSQYLCASSLAAYNEQFFGPGTRLTVL.

This sequence joins TRBV3-1 (or the pseudogene TRBV3-2) and TRBJ1-1, with TRBD1 identical over 11 bases. The CDR3 runs 17 residues. The V gene end was trimmed by 4 bases and the J gene end by 1 base; junction bases not matched to a gene: 8. Germline loops: CDR1 LGHDT, CDR2 YNNKEL (reference sequence). The DNA of the CDR3 is TGTGCCAGCAGCCCCGGGACAGGGGGTGGGAAGAACACTGAAGCTTTCTTT. Protein sequence: CASSPGTGGGKNTEAFF.

The J gene is TRBJ2-2, the V gene TRBV7-9; TRBD2 matches at 11 bases. This CDR3 has 18 amino acids. Germline CDR1 and CDR2: SEHNR and FQNEAQ (reference sequence). The V gene end was trimmed by 2 bases and the J gene end by 4 bases; junction bases not matched to a gene: 9. CDR3 in DNA: TGTGCCAGCAGCTTATTGGAACTAGCGGGAGTGGTCACCGGGGAGCTGTTTTTT. Residues: CASSLLELAGVVTGELFF.

This clone has just a few counts. The gene calls are TRBV27 and TRBJ1-5; D gene uncertain. The CDR3 length is 14 residues. Germline-derived CDR1 and CDR2 are MNHEY and SMNVEV (reference sequence). Trimming left V 6 bases short and J 6 bases short, with 15 bases between. Here the CDR3 DNA reads TGTGCCAGCAGCCCCGCCCAGGTAATTCAGCCCCAGCATTTT. Translated, it gives CASSPAQVIQPQHF.

The chain carries TRBV29-1 and TRBJ1-1; 7 bases align to TRBD1. The CDR3 spans 11 residues. CDR1 and CDR2 from the germline V gene are SQVTM and ANQGSEA. CDR3 amino acids: CIGQEAGEAFF. CDR3 nucleotide sequence: TGCATAGGACAGGAGGCTGGTGAAGCTTTCTTT.

As concerns this clone: One junction end does not reproduce the germline sequence, and a read error may be involved. The V gene is TRBV20-1, the J gene TRBJ1-2; D may be TRBD1 (5 bases). CDR1 and CDR2 (germline): DFQATT, SNEGSKA (reference sequence). The CDR3 runs to 9 residues. The CDR3 nucleotides are TGCAGTGCTAGGAAAGGGGCCCTCTTC. Encoded protein: CSARKGALF.

About this clone: One end of the junction varies from germline; a read error may be responsible. The chain has TRBV28 and TRBJ2-2; 7 bases agree with TRBD2. Per the germline V gene, CDR1 is MDHEN and CDR2 is SYDVKM. The CDR3 contains 13 residues. DNA for the CDR3: TGTGCCAGCAGCCTCGACTACCCGGGGGGGCTGTTTTTT. Translating it yields CASSLDYPGGLFF.

The chain has TRBV18 and TRBJ1-2; TRBD1 matches 8 bases. V trimming: 3 bases; J trimming: 6 bases; junction bases outside the gene matches: 3. The length of the CDR3 is 13 residues. Germline values: CDR1 KGHSH, CDR2 LQKENI. For the CDR3, the DNA is TGTGCCAGCTCACCGGACAGGGTCGATGGCTACACCTTC. Its translation is CASSPDRVDGYTF.

The V gene is TRBV27, the J gene TRBJ1-6; possible D gene TRBD1, 6 bases. Trimming took 5 bases from V and 14 from J, leaving 16 bases between them. The CDR3 loop spans 13 amino acids. The germline gives CDR1 MNHEY, CDR2 SMNVEV (reference sequence). CDR3 bases: TGTGCCAGCAGTCCTGAGGGGAACAGGGCCCTCCACTTT. It yields the protein CASSPEGNRALHF.

V is TRBV11-3 and J is TRBJ1-2; D possibly corresponds to TRBD1 (5 bases). The CDR3 length is 13 residues. The V end lost 5 bases, the J end lost 4 bases, and 11 bases lay between the germline ends. Germline V gives CDR1 SGHNT, CDR2 YENEEA. The DNA of the CDR3 is TGTGCCAGCAGCGCCCGGGGGGGCTATGGCTACACCTTC. Translating it yields CASSARGGYGYTF.

The CDR3 DNA sequence: TGTGCCAGCAGCTCACCCCCAGGGGGCACGAACACCGGGGAGCTGTTTTTT. This sequence encodes CASSSPPGGTNTGELFF. This chain links TRBV7-3 with TRBJ2-2, with TRBD1 matching 8 bases. CDR1 SGHTA and CDR2 FQGTGA come from the germline V gene. The CDR3 extends over 17 amino acids. The junction had 7 bases not matched to a gene; V was cut back by 4 bases and J by 0 bases.

About this clone: Relative to the germline gene, one junction end is altered; a read error may explain this. The rearrangement joins TRBV6-1 to TRBJ1-2, with 8 bases identical to TRBD1. The CDR3 consists of 16 residues. Germline V gene data show CDR1 as MNHNS and CDR2 as SASEGT. CDR3 region: CASREEQGEGEYGYTF. As DNA, the CDR3 is TGTGCCAGCAGAGAAGAACAGGGGGAAGGGGAATATGGCTACACCTTC.

This chain joins TRBV5-1 and TRBJ1-5, with 9 positions matching TRBD1. The CDR3 contains 15 residues. The germline V gene has CDR1 SGHRS and CDR2 YFSETQ. The V gene end was trimmed by 0 bases and the J gene end by 5 bases; junction bases not matched to a gene: 3. The CDR3 DNA follows: TGCGCCAGCAGCTTGGCCGGGACAGGGTATCAGCCCCAGCATTTT. Its protein product is CASSLAGTGYQPQHF. The complete variable domain, with remaining parts taken from reference TRBV5-1 and TRBJ1-5, reads KAGVTQTPRYLIKTRGQQVTLSCSPISGHRSVSWYQQTPGQGLQFLFEYFSETQRNKGNFPGRFSGRQFSNSRSEMNVSTLELGDSALYLCASSLAGTGYQPQHFGDGTRLSIL.

This sequence joins TRBV9 and TRBJ1-4; D gene unclear. In germline, CDR1 is SGDLS, CDR2 YYNGEE. The CDR3 loop spans 15 amino acids. Trimming shortened V by 1 base and J by 5 bases, and 12 bases separated the two germline ends. The CDR3 DNA is TGTGCCAGCAGCGTACAAAACGGAGGGAATGAAAAACTGTTTTTT. Residues: CASSVQNGGNEKLFF.

The CDR3 DNA follows: TGTGCCTGGAGTAACCCGACAGGACCTTGGGGCCAAGAGACCCAGTACTTC. It specifies CAWSNPTGPWGQETQYF. The chain has TRBV30 and TRBJ2-5; D possibly corresponds to TRBD1 (6 bases). Between the trimmed V and J ends, which lost 2 bases and 1 base, there was a span of 20 bases. Germline V CDR1 and CDR2: GTSNPN, SVGIG (reference sequence). The CDR3 spans 17 residues.

The rearrangement uses TRBV2 and TRBJ2-1; no definite D call. V gave up 0 bases and J gave up 9 bases, with 6 bases separating them. Per germline, CDR1 SNHLY and CDR2 FYNNEI. The CDR3 runs 12 residues. This CDR3 reads CASSEAPGEQFF. The CDR3 bases are TGTGCCAGCAGTGAAGCCCCCGGTGAGCAGTTCTTC.